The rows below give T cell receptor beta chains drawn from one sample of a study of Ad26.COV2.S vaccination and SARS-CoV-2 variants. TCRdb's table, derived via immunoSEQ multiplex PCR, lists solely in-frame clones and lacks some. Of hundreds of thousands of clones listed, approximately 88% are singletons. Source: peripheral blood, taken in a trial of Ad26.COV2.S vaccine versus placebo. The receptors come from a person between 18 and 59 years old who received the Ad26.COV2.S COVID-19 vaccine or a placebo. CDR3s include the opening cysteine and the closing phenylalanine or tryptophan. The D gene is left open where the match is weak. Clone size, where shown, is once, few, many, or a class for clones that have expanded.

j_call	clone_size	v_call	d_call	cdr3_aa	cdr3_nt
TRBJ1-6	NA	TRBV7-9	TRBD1	CASSDTPGQGNSPLHF	TGTGCCAGCAGCGACACCCCGGGACAGGGTAATTCACCCCTCCACTTT
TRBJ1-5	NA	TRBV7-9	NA	CASSLAQTAGSNQPQHF	TGTGCCAGCAGCTTAGCGCAAACGGCGGGGAGCAATCAGCCCCAGCATTTT
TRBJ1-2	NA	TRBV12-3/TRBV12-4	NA	CASSPGEIYGYTF	TGTGCCAGCAGCCCAGGGGAGATCTATGGCTACACCTTC
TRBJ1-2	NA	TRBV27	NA	CASSPYRPPQGYTF	TGTGCCAGCAGTCCCTACCGACCCCCCCAAGGGTACACCTTC
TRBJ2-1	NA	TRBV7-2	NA	CASSLTGTSSYNEQFF	TGTGCCAGCAGCTTAACCGGTACTAGCTCCTACAATGAGCAGTTCTTC
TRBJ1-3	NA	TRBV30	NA	CAWSVGGSGNTIYF	TGTGCCTGGAGTGTCGGGGGGTCAGGAAACACCATATATTTT
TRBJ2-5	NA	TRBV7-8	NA	CASSLRAGQETQYF	TGTGCCAGCAGCTTAAGGGCAGGCCAAGAGACCCAGTACTTC
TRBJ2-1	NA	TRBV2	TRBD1	CASSTGAYNEQFF	TGTGCCAGCAGTACAGGGGCCTACAATGAGCAGTTCTTC
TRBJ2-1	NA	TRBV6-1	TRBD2	CASSEGTSRISNEQFF	TGTGCCAGCAGTGAAGGGACTAGCAGGATATCAAATGAGCAGTTCTTC
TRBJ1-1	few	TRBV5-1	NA	CASSLSGSRRDTEAFF	TGCGCCAGCAGCTTGTCCGGATCCAGAAGGGACACTGAAGCTTTCTTT
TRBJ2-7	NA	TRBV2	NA	CASSELSRAGEQYF	TGTGCCAGCAGTGAACTGTCCAGGGCCGGGGAGCAGTACTTC
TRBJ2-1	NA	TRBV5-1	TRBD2	CASSHGLLSGDNEQFF	TGCGCCAGCAGCCACGGGCTCCTCAGCGGGGATAATGAGCAGTTCTTC
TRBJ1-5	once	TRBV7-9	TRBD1	CASSFTGDQPQHF	TGTGCCAGCAGCTTCACAGGGGATCAGCCCCAGCATTTT
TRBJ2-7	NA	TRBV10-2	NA	CASSEERSIAYEQYF	TGCGCCAGCAGTGAGGAGCGGTCCATAGCCTACGAGCAGTACTTC
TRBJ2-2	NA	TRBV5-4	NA	CASSLGQDTNTGELFF	TGTGCCAGCAGCTTGGGACAGGACACGAACACCGGGGAGCTGTTTTTT
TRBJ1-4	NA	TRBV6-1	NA	CASSDTADTNEKLFF	TGTGCCAGCAGTGACACAGCGGACACTAATGAAAAACTGTTTTTT
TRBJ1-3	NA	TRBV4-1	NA	CASSQDPGVRGNTIYF	TGCGCCAGCAGCCAAGATCCCGGGGTGAGGGGAAACACCATATATTTT
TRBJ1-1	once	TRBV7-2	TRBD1	CASSLVGGGGTEAFF	TGTGCCAGCAGCTTGGTAGGGGGCGGGGGCACTGAAGCTTTCTTT
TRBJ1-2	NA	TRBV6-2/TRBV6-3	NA	CASSYIDYYGYTF	TGTGCCAGCAGTTACATAGATTACTATGGCTACACCTTC
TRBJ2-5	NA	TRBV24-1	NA	CATSGAWGETQYF	TGTGCCACCAGTGGAGCATGGGGAGAGACCCAGTACTTC
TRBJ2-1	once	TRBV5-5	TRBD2	CASSLRLAGGSSYNEQFF	TGTGCCAGCAGCCTCCGACTAGCGGGAGGAAGCTCCTACAATGAGCAGTTCTTC
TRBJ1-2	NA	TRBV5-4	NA	CASSLVGEGGYTF	TGTGCCAGCAGCTTGGTAGGGGAGGGTGGCTACACCTTC
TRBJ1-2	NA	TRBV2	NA	CASSRGTLYYGYTF	TGTGCCAGTTCACGCGGGACACTATACTATGGCTACACCTTC
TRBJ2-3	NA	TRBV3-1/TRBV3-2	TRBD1	CASSLGVWTGQYF	TGTGCCAGCAGCCTGGGGGTGTGGACAGGGCAGTATTTT
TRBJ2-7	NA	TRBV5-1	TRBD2	CASSPLMAGGPAYEQYF	TGCGCCAGCAGCCCCCTGATGGCGGGAGGGCCAGCCTACGAGCAGTACTTC
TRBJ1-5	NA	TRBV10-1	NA	CASSASNQPQHF	TGCGCCAGCAGTGCCTCCAATCAGCCCCAGCATTTT
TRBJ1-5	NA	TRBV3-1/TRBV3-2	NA	CASSQGTKTVQPQHF	TGTGCCAGCAGCCAAGGGACAAAAACGGTTCAGCCCCAGCATTTT
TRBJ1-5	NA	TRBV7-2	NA	CASSLGTASNQPQHF	TGTGCCAGCAGCTTAGGGACAGCTAGCAATCAGCCCCAGCATTTT
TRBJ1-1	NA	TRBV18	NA	CASSPGTGRFANTEAFF	TGTGCCAGCTCACCAGGAACAGGGCGTTTTGCGAACACTGAAGCTTTCTTT
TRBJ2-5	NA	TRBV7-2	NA	CASSTRGGPREGQYF	TGTGCCAGCAGCACCCGAGGGGGCCCAAGGGAGGGCCAGTACTTC
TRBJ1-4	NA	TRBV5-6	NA	CASSSPGQNEKLFF	TGTGCCAGCAGCTCCCCGGGGCAAAATGAAAAACTGTTTTTT
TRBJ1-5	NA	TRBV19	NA	CASSIIGTYNQPQHF	TGTGCCAGTAGTATAATTGGGACATACAATCAGCCCCAGCATTTT
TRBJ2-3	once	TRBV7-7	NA	CASSRQGGNLDTQYF	TGTGCTAGCAGCCGCCAGGGAGGTAATCTAGATACGCAGTATTTT
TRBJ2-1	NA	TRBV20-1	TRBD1	CSASLTGGFPPYNEQFF	TGCAGTGCCAGTCTAACAGGGGGCTTTCCCCCGTACAATGAGCAGTTCTTC
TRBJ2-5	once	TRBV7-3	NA	CASSPEAGETQYF	TGTGCCAGCAGCCCCGAGGCCGGCGAGACCCAGTACTTC
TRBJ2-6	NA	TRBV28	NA	CASSNAFLSNEANVLTF	TGTGCCAGCAGCAATGCCTTCTTGTCTAATGAGGCCAACGTCCTGACTTTC
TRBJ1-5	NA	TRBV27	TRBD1	CASSLSGPGGVNQPQHF	TGTGCCAGCAGTTTATCGGGTCCAGGGGGCGTCAATCAGCCCCAGCATTTT
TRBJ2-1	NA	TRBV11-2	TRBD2	CASSRTGGAGGNEQFF	TGTGCCAGCAGCCGAACGGGAGGCGCGGGGGGCAATGAGCAGTTCTTC
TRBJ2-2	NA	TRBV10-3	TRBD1	CAISPGQVTGELFF	TGTGCCATCAGCCCGGGACAGGTCACCGGGGAGCTGTTTTTT
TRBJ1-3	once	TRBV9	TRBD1	CASSVEGDRARNTIYF	TGTGCCAGCAGCGTAGAGGGGGACAGGGCCAGAAACACCATATATTTT
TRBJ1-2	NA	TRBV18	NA	CASSLGPGRIGGYTF	TGTGCCAGCTCACTGGGACCCGGGAGGATTGGTGGCTACACCTTC
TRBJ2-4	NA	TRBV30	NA	CAWSGGRAKNIQYF	TGTGCCTGGAGCGGTGGGCGGGCCAAAAACATTCAGTACTTC
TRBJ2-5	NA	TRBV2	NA	CASSEAPPARGQETQYF	TGTGCCAGCAGTGAAGCCCCCCCCGCTAGAGGCCAGGAGACCCAGTACTTC
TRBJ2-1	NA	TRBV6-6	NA	CASATSQGDYYNEQFF	TGTGCCAGCGCTACCTCACAGGGTGACTACTACAATGAGCAGTTCTTC
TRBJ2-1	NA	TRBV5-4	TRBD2	CASSGKRGTTYNEQFF	TGTGCCAGCAGCGGCAAGCGGGGGACAACCTACAATGAGCAGTTCTTC
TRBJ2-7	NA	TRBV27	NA	CASRSISYEQYF	TGTGCCAGCAGATCGATCTCCTACGAGCAGTACTTC
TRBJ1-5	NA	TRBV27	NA	CASSFGRYHQPQHF	TGTGCCAGCAGTTTTGGACGGTACCATCAGCCCCAGCATTTT
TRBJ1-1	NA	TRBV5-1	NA	CASSYVGGTEAFF	TGCGCCAGCAGCTACGTGGGGGGCACTGAAGCTTTCTTT
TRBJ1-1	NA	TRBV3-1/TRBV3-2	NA	CASSQDLGFLEVMNTEAFF	TGTGCCAGCAGCCAAGATCTTGGTTTCCTTGAGGTGATGAACACTGAAGCTTTCTTT
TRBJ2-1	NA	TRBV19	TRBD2	CASSIGAGGPYNEQFF	TGTGCCAGTAGTATAGGAGCGGGAGGGCCGTACAATGAGCAGTTCTTC
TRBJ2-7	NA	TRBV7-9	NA	CASSLPTSISSEQYF	TGTGCCAGCAGCCTACCCACTAGCATCAGCTCCGAGCAGTACTTC
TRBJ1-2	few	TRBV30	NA	CAWLTPDLRGYTF	TGTGCCTGGTTGACGCCGGACCTGCGGGGCTACACCTTC
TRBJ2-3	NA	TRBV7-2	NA	CASSLFAGTDTQYF	TGTGCCAGCAGCTTATTTGCCGGCACAGATACGCAGTATTTT
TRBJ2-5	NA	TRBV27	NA	CASSLSGRPRETQYF	TGTGCCAGCAGTTTATCCGGTCGGCCTCGAGAGACCCAGTACTTC
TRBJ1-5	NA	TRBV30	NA	CAWSEGSKQPQHF	TGTGCCTGGAGTGAGGGCAGCAAACAGCCCCAGCATTTT